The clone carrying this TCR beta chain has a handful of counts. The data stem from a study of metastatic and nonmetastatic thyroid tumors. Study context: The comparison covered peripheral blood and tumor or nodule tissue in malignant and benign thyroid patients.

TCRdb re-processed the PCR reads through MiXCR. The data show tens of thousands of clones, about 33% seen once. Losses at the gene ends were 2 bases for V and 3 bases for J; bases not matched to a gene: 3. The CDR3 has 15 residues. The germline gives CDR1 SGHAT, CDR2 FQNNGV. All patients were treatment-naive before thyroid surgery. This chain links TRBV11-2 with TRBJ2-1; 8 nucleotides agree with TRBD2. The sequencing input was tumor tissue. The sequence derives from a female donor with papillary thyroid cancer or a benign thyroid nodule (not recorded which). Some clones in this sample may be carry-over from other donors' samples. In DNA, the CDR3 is TGTGCCAGCAGCTTAATCGCGGGAGGCTACAATGAGCAGTTCTTC. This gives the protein CASSLIAGGYNEQFF. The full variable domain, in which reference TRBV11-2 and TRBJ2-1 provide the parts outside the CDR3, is EAGVAQSPRYKIIEKRQSVAFWCNPISGHATLYWYQQILGQGPKLLIQFQNNGVVDDSQLPKDRFSAERLKGVDSTLKIQPAKLEDSAVYLCASSLIAGGYNEQFFGPGTRLTVL.